This T cell receptor beta chain originates from a study of CD8+ T cells in alopecia areata. cDNA reverse transcribed from extracted RNA served as the sequencing template. The protocol was immunoSEQ multiplex PCR, while the TCRdb copy is restricted to in-frame clones and leaves out a portion. The sample has hundreds of thousands of clones, about two thirds seen once; the top ten hold more than 0.95%. Germline CDR1 reads MGHDK; CDR2 reads SYGVNS. Between the trimmed V and J ends, which lost 4 bases and 5 bases, there was a span of 5 bases. There are 12 residues in the CDR3. The genes are TRBV25-1 and TRBJ1-4; the D is unclear. The specimen was CD4+ T cells sorted from blood, collected at week 0. This TCR came from a human donor with alopecia areata. The CDR3 region has the DNA TGTGCCAGCAGTGGTGGAAATGAAAAACTGTTTTTT. Translating it yields CASSGGNEKLFF.